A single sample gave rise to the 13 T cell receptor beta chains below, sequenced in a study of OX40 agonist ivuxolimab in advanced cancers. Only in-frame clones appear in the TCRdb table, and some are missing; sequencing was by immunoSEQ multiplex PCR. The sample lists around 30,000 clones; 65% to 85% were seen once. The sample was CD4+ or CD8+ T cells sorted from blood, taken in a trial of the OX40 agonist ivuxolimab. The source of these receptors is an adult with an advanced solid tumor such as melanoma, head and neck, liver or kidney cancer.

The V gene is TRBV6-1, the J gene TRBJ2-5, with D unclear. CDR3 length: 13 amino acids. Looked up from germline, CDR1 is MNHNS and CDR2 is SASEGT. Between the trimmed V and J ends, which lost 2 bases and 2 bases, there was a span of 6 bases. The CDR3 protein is CASSEYGQETQYF. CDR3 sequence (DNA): TGTGCCAGCAGTGAATACGGGCAAGAGACCCAGTACTTC.

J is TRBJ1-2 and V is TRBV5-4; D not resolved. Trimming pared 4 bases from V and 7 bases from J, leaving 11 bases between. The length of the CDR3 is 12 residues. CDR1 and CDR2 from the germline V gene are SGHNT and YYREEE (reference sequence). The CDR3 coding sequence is TGTGCCAGCAGCGTGGTTGGCTTTGGCTACACCTTC. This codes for CASSVVGFGYTF.

The CDR3 loop is CASSRTGWTGRWEQYF. The CDR3 coding sequence is TGCGCCAGCAGCAGAACCGGGTGGACAGGGCGTTGGGAGCAGTACTTC. J is TRBJ2-7 and V is TRBV5-1; 8 bases are shared with TRBD1. J gave up 7 bases and V 4 bases, and 16 bases lay outside the gene matches. The CDR3 runs to 16 residues. Germline loops: CDR1 SGHRS, CDR2 YFSETQ.

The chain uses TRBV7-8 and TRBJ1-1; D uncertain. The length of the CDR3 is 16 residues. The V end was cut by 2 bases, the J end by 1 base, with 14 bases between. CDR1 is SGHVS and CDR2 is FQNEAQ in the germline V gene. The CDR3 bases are TGTGCCAGCAGCTTAACTACTGGCATCGCGAACACTGAAGCTTTCTTT. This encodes CASSLTTGIANTEAFF.

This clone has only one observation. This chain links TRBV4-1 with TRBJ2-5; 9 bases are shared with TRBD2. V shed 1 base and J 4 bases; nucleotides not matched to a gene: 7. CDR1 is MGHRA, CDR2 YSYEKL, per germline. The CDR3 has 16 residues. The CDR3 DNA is TGCGCCAGCAGCCAAGTAAGACTAGCGGATAGAGAGACCCAGTACTTC. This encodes CASSQVRLADRETQYF.

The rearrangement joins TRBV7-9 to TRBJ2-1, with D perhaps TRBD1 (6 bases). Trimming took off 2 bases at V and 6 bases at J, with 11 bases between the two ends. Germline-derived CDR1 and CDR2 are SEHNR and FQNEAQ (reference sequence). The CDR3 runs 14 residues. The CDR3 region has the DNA TGTGCCAGCAGCTTACCGGACAGTCTCAATGAGCAGTTCTTC. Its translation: CASSLPDSLNEQFF.

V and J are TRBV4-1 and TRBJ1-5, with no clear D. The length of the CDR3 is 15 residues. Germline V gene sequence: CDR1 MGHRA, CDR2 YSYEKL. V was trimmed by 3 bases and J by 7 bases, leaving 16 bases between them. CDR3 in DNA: TGCGCCAGCAGCCAGGTAGGCCCTACGGGGCAGCCCCAGCATTTT. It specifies CASSQVGPTGQPQHF.

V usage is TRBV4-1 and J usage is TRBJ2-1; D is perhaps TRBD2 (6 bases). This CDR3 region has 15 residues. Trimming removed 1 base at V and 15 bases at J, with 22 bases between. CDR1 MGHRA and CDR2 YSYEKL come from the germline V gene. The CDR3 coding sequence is TGCGCCAGCAGCCAAGTTCGACTAGGCCCAATGATTCGGTTCTTC. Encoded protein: CASSQVRLGPMIRFF.

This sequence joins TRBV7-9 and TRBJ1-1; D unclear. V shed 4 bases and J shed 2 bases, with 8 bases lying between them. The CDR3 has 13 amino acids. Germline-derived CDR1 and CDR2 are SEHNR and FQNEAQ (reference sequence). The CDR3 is CASSSVFNTEAFF. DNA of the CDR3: TGTGCCAGCAGCTCGGTCTTTAACACTGAAGCTTTCTTT.

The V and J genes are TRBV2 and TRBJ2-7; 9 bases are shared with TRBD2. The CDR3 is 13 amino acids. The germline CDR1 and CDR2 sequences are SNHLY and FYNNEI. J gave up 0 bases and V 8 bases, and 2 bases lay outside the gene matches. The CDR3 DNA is TGTGCCAGCTGGACTAGCGACTCCTACGAGCAGTACTTC. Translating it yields CASWTSDSYEQYF.

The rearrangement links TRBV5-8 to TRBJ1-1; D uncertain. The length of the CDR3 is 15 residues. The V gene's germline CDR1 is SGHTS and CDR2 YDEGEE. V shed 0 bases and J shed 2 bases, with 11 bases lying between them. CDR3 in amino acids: CASSLERSDNTEAFF. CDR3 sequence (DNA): TGTGCCAGCAGCTTGGAGAGGTCCGATAACACTGAAGCTTTCTTT.

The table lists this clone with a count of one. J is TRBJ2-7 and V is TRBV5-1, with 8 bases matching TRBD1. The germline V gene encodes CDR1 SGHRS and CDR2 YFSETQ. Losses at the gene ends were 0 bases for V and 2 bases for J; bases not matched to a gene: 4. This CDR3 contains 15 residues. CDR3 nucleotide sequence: TGCGCCAGCAGCTTGGGCCAGGGGGCGACCTACGAGCAGTACTTC. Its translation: CASSLGQGATYEQYF.

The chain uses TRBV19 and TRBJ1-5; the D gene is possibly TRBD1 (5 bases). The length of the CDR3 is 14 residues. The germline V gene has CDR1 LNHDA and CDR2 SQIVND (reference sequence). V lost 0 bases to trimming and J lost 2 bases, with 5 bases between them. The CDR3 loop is CASSIEGGNQPQHF. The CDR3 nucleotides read TGTGCCAGTAGTATAGAGGGGGGCAATCAGCCCCAGCATTTT.